Detailed here is one T cell receptor beta chain. The germline CDR1 and CDR2 sequences are SGHAT and FQNNGV. Trimming cost V 4 bases and J 8 bases, with 14 bases left between them. CDR3 length: 13 amino acids. This sample is drawn from a study of blood T cell repertoires in COVID-19. Study details: Specimens from acute and convalescent COVID-19 originated in the United States, Italy and Spain.

Data came from immunoSEQ multiplex PCR; TCRdb stores just in-frame clones and leaves some out. The repertoire includes 200,000 to 250,000 clones, under 90% of them detected once, and 3.6% sits in the top ten. Sequencing was done on a sample of peripheral blood. This chain joins TRBV11-2 and TRBJ1-2; weak D call: TRBD1 (5 bases). The TCR was taken from a woman of 80 years or more with acute or convalescent COVID-19. CDR3: CASSSTGAGGYTF. CDR3 DNA: TGTGCCAGCAGCTCTACAGGAGCTGGAGGCTACACCTTC.